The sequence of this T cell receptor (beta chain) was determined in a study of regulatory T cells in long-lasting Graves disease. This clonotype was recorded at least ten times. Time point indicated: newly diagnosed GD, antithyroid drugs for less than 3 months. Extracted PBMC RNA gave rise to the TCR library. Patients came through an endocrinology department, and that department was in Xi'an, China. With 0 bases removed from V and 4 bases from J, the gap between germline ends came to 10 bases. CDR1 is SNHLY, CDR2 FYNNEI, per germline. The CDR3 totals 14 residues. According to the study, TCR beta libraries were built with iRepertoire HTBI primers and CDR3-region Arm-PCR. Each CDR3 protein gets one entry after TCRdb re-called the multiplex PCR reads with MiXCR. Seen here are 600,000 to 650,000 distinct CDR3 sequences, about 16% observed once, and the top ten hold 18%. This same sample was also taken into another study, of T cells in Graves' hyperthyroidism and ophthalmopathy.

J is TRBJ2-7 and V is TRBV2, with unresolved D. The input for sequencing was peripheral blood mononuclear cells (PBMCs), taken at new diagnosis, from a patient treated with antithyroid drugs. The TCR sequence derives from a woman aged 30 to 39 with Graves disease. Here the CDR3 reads CASSEATTPYEQYF. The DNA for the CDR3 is TGTGCCAGCAGTGAAGCCACGACTCCTTACGAGCAGTACTTC.